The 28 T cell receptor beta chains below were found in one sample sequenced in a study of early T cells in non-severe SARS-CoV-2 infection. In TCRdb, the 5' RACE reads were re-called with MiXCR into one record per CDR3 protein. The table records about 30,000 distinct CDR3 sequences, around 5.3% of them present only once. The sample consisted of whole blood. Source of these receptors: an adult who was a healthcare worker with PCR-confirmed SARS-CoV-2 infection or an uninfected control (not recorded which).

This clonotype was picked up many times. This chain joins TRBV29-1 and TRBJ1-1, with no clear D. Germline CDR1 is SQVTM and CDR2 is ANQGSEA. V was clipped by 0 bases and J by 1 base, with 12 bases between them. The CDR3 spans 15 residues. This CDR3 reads CSVEDPHLGNTEAFF. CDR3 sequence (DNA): TGCAGCGTTGAAGATCCCCACCTGGGGAACACTGAAGCTTTCTTT. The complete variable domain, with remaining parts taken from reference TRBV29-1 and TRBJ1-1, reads SAVISQKPSRDICQRGTSLTIQCQVDSQVTMMFWYRQQPGQSLTLIATANQGSEATYESGFVIDKFPISRPNLTFSTLTVSNMSPEDSSIYLCSVEDPHLGNTEAFFGQGTRLTVV.

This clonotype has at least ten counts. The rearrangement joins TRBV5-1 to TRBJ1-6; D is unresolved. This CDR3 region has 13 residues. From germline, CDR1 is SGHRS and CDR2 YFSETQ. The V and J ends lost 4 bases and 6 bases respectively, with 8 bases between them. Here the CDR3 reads CASSQTANSPLHF. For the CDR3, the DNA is TGCGCCAGCAGCCAGACTGCTAATTCACCCCTCCACTTT.

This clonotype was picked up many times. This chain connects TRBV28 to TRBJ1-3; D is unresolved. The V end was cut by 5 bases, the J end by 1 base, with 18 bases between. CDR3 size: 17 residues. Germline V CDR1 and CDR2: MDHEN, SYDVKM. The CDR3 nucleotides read TGTGCCAGCAGTGACCCGGGGATAGGTGGTTCTGGAAACACCATATATTTT. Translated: CASSDPGIGGSGNTIYF.

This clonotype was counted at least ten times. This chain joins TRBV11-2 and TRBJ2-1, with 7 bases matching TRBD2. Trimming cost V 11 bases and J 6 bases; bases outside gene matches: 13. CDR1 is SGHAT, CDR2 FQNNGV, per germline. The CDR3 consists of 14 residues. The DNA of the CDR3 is TGTGCCTCGAGGAGGGCGGGAGTGACCAATGAGCAGTTCTTC. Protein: CASRRAGVTNEQFF.

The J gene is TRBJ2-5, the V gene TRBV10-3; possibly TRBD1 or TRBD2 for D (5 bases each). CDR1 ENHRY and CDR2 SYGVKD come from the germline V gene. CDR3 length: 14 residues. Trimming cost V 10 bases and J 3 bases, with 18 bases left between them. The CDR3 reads CATSVGAQKETQYF. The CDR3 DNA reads TGTGCCACTTCCGTCGGGGCACAGAAAGAGACCCAGTACTTC.

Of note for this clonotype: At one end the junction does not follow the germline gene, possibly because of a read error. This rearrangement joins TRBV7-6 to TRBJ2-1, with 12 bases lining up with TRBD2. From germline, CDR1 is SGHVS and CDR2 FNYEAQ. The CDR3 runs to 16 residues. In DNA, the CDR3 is TGTGCCAGCAGCTCCCCGACTAGCGGGGGATACAATGAGCAGCTCTTC. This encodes CASSSPTSGGYNEQLF.

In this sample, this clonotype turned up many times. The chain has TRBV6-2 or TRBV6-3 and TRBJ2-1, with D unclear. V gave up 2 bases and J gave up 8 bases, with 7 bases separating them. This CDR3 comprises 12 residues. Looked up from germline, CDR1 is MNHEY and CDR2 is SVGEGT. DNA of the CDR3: TGTGCCAGCAGTTACGTAGCCCATGAGCAGTTCTTC. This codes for CASSYVAHEQFF.

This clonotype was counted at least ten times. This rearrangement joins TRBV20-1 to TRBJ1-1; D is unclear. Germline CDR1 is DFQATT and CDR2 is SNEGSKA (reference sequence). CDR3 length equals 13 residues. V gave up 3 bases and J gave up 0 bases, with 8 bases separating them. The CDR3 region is CSARSTVNTEAFF. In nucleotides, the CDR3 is TGCAGTGCTAGGTCAACAGTGAACACTGAAGCTTTCTTT.

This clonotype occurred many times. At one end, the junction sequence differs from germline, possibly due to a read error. The CDR3 spells CATSLNRGTDTQYF. The CDR3 coding sequence is TGTGCCACCAGTCTTAATCGGGGCACAGATACGCAGTATTTT. The V gene is TRBV6-5, the J gene TRBJ2-3; D gene ambiguous. In germline, CDR1 is MNHEY, CDR2 SVGAGI. The CDR3 consists of 14 residues.

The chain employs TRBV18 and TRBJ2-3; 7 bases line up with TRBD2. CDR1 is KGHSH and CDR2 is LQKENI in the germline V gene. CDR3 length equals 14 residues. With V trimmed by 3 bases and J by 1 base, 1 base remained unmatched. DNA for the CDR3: TGTGCCAGCTCACCTGGGGGGGGCACAGATACGCAGTATTTT. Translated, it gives CASSPGGGTDTQYF. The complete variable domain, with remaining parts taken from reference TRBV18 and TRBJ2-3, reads NAGVMQNPRHLVRRRGQEARLRCSPMKGHSHVYWYRQLPEEGLKFMVYLQKENIIDESGMPKERFSAEFPKEGPSILRIQQVVRGDSAAYFCASSPGGGTDTQYFGPGTRLTVL.

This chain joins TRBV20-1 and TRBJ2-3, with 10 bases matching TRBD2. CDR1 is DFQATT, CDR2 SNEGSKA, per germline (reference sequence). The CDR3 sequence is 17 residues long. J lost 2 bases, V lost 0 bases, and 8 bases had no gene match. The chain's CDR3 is CSARDRGSGRFTDTQYF. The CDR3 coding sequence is TGCAGTGCTAGAGATCGAGGTAGCGGGAGGTTCACAGATACGCAGTATTTT.

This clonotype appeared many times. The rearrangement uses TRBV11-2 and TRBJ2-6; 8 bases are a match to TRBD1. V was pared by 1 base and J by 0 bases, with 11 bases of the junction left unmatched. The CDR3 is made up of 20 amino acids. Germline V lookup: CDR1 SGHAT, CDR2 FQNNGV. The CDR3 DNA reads TGTGCCAGCAGCTTAGCCCATCCGGGACAGGATAGCTCTGGGGCCAACGTCCTGACTTTC. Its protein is CASSLAHPGQDSSGANVLTF.

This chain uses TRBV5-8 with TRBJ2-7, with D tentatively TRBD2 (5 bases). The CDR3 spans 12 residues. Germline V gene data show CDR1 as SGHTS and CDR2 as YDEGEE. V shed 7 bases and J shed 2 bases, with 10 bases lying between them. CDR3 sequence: CASGSLPYEQYF. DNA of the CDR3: TGTGCCAGCGGGAGCTTACCCTACGAGCAGTACTTC.

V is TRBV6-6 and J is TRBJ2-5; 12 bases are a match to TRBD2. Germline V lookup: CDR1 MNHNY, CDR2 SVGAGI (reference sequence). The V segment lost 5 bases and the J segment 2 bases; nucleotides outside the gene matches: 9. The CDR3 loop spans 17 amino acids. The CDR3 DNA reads TGTGCCAGCAGTCCTGGCCTAGCGGGAGGGCGTCAAGAGACCCAGTACTTC. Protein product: CASSPGLAGGRQETQYF.

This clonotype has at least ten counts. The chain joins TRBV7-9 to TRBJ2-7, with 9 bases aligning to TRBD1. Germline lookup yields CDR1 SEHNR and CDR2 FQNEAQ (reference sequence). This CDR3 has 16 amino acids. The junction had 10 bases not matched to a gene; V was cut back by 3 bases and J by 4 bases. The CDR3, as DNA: TGTGCCAGCAGCTTCGGGACTCCGGGACAGGGATACGAGCAGTACTTC. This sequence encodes CASSFGTPGQGYEQYF. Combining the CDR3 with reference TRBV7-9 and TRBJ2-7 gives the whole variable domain DTGVSQNPRHKITKRGQNVTFRCDPISEHNRLYWYRQTLGQGPEFLTYFQNEAQLEKSRLLSDRFSAERPKGSFSTLEIQRTEQGDSAMYLCASSFGTPGQGYEQYFGPGTRLTVT.

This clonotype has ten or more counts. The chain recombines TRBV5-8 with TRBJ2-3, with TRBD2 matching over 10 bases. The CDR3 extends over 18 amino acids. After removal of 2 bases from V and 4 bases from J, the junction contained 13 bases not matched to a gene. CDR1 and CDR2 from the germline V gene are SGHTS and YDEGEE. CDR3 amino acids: CASSLEAGGPLVADTQYF. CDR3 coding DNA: TGTGCCAGCAGCTTAGAAGCGGGAGGGCCTCTAGTCGCAGATACGCAGTATTTT.

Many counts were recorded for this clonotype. The CDR3 sequence: CASSQGTSAGNTIYF. The CDR3 DNA reads as TGTGCCAGCTCACAAGGGACCTCCGCTGGAAACACCATATATTTT. This chain connects TRBV18 to TRBJ1-3; possible D gene TRBD1, 5 bases. The CDR3 is made up of 15 amino acids. The germline V gene has CDR1 KGHSH and CDR2 LQKENI. The V end was cut by 4 bases, the J end by 2 bases, with 12 bases between.

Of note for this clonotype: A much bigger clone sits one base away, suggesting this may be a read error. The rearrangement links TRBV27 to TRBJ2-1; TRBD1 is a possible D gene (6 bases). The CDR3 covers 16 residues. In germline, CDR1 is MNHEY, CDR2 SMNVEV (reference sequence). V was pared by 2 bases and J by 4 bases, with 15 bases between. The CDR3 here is CASSLTPWTAYNEQFF. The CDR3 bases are TGTGCCAGCAGTTTAACCCCCTGGACAGCTTACAATGAGCAGTTCTTC.

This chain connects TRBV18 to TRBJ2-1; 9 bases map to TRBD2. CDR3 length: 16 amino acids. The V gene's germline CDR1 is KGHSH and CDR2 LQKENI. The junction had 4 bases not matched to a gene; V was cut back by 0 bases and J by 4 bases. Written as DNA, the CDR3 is TGTGCCAGCTCACCACCTGCGGGAGGGGGATACAATGAGCAGTTCTTC. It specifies CASSPPAGGGYNEQFF.

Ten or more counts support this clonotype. The CDR3 loop is CSAAPRGWTGELFF. The CDR3 DNA reads TGCAGTGCCGCCCCGCGGGGGTGGACCGGGGAGCTGTTTTTT. This chain connects TRBV20-1 to TRBJ2-2, with TRBD2 identical over 7 bases. Germline assignment: CDR1 DFQATT and CDR2 SNEGSKA (reference sequence). Losses at the gene ends were 6 bases for V and 5 bases for J; bases not matched to a gene: 9. This CDR3 is built from 14 residues.

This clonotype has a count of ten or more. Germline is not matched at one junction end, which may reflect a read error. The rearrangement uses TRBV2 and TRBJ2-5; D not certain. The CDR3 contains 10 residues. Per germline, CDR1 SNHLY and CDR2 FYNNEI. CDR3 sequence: CASREETQYF. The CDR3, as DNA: TGTGCCAGCAGGGAAGAGACCCAGTACTTC. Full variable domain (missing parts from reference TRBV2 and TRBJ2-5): EPEVTQTPSHQVTQMGQEVILRCVPISNHLYFYWYRQILGQKVEFLVSFYNNEISEKSEIFDDQFSVERPDGSNFTLKIRSTKLEDSAMYFCASREETQYFGPGTRLLVL.

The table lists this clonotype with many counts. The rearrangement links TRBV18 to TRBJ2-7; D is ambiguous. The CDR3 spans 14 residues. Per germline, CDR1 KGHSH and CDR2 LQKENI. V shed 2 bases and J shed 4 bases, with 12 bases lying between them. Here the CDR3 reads CASSPNKGVYEQYF. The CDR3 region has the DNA TGTGCCAGCTCACCAAATAAAGGAGTGTACGAGCAGTACTTC.

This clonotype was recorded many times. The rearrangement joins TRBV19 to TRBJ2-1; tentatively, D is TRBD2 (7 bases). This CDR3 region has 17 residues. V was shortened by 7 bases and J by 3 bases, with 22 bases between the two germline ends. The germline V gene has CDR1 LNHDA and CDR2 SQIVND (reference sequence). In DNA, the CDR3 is TGTGCCAGTACTCCAATAGGGGGGGACTTTGTCTACAATGAGCAGTTCTTC. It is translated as CASTPIGGDFVYNEQFF. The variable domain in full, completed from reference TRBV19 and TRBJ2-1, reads DGGITQSPKYLFRKEGQNVTLSCEQNLNHDAMYWYRQDPGQGLRLIYYSQIVNDFQKGDIAEGYSVSREKKESFPLTVTSAQKNPTAFYLCASTPIGGDFVYNEQFFGPGTRLTVL.

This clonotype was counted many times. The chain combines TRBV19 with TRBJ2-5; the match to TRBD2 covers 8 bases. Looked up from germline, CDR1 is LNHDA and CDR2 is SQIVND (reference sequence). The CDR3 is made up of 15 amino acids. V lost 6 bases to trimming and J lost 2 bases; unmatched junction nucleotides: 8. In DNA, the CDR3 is TGTGCCAGTAGCCGGGGGGGGGACCCTCAAGAGACCCAGTACTTC. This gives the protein CASSRGGDPQETQYF.

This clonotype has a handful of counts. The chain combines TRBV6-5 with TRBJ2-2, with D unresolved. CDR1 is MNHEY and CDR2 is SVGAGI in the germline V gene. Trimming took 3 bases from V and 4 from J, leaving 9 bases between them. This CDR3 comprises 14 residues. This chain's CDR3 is CASSYFVLTGELFF. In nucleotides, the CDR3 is TGTGCCAGCAGTTATTTTGTCCTCACCGGGGAGCTGTTTTTT.

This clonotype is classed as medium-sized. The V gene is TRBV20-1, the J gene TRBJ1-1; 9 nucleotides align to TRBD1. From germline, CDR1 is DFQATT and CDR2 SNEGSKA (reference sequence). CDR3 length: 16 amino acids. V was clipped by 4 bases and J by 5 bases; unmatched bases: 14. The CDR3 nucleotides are TGCAGTGCTATAGGACAGGGGATGTTTGCGGGAACTGAAGCTTTCTTT. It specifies CSAIGQGMFAGTEAFF.

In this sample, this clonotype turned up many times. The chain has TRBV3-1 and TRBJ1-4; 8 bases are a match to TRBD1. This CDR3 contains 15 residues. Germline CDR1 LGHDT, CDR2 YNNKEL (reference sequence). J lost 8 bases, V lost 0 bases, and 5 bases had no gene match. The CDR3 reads CASSQETGVDEKLFF. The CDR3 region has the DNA TGTGCCAGCAGCCAAGAGACAGGGGTCGACGAAAAACTGTTTTTT. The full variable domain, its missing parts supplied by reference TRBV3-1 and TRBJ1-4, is DTAVSQTPKYLVTQMGNDKSIKCEQNLGHDTMYWYKQDSKKFLKIMFSYNNKELIINETVPNRFSPKSPDKAHLNLHINSLELGDSAVYFCASSQETGVDEKLFFGSGTQLSVL.

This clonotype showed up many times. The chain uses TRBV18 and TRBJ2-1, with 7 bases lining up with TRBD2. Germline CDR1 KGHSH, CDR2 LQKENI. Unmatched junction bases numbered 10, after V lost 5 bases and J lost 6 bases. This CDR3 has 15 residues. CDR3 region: CASSKLAIRTNEQFF. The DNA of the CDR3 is TGTGCCAGCTCAAAACTAGCGATACGTACCAATGAGCAGTTCTTC.